These 22 T cell receptor beta chains were sequenced from one sample in a study of OX40 agonist ivuxolimab in advanced cancers. TCRdb's table, derived via immunoSEQ multiplex PCR, lists solely in-frame clones and lacks some. The top ten clones hold 0.7% to 0.85% of a sample with 100,000 to 150,000 clones, 85% to 95% of them seen once. This material consisted of CD4+ or CD8+ T cells sorted from blood, taken in a trial of the OX40 agonist ivuxolimab. Receptors originate from an adult with an advanced solid tumor such as melanoma, head and neck, liver or kidney cancer.

This clone is a singleton in its sample. The chain is built from TRBV27 and TRBJ2-3; TRBD2 matches at 12 bases. The CDR3 is 15 amino acids. With 8 bases clipped from V and 6 bases from J, the junction kept 9 bases outside the gene matches. Germline V gives CDR1 MNHEY, CDR2 SMNVEV (reference sequence). The DNA of the CDR3 is TGTGCCAGCGCGGGACTAGCGGGCCTCAGGGATACGCAGTATTTT. Residues: CASAGLAGLRDTQYF.

V gene TRBV27 combines with J gene TRBJ1-2; D is undetermined. The CDR3 loop spans 13 amino acids. Per germline, CDR1 MNHEY and CDR2 SMNVEV (reference sequence). V dropped 2 bases and J dropped 2 bases, with 6 bases sitting between them. CDR3 residues: CASSLNTNYGYTF. For the CDR3, the DNA is TGTGCCAGCAGTTTAAACACCAACTATGGCTACACCTTC.

The chain is built from TRBV5-4 and TRBJ2-3, with TRBD2 identical over 9 bases. CDR1 is SGHNT and CDR2 is YYREEE in the germline V gene (reference sequence). This CDR3 region has 15 residues. Trimming at V came to 4 bases and at J to 4 bases, leaving 7 bases not matched to a gene. CDR3 residues: CASSHRREGPDTQYF. Here the CDR3 DNA reads TGTGCCAGCAGCCATAGGCGGGAGGGCCCAGATACGCAGTATTTT.

The table lists this clone with a count of one. The J gene is TRBJ2-1, the V gene TRBV28, with 10 bases lining up with TRBD2. The V gene's germline CDR1 is MDHEN and CDR2 SYDVKM. This CDR3 spans 15 amino acids. Trimming cost V 6 bases and J 0 bases; bases outside gene matches: 2. The CDR3 DNA sequence: TGTGCCAGCAGCGCTAGCGGGAGCTCCTACAATGAGCAGTTCTTC. Its protein product is CASSASGSSYNEQFF.

V usage is TRBV27 and J usage is TRBJ1-3; D unresolved. With 9 bases removed from V and 6 bases from J, the gap between germline ends came to 18 bases. CDR1 and CDR2 from the germline V gene are MNHEY and SMNVEV (reference sequence). CDR3 length: 14 amino acids. Written as DNA, the CDR3 is TGTGCCAGTAGGAGCCTTCTTTTTGAAAACACCATATATTTT. Translated, it gives CASRSLLFENTIYF.

The rearrangement uses TRBV6-1 and TRBJ2-3, with 11 bases identical to TRBD1. This CDR3 spans 17 amino acids. CDR1 MNHNS and CDR2 SASEGT come from the germline V gene. Germline trimming cut 4 bases from V and 1 base from J; bases unmatched to any gene: 7. The CDR3 sequence is CASSVRTGGAGTDTQYF. Here the CDR3 DNA reads TGTGCCAGCAGTGTTAGGACAGGGGGCGCTGGCACAGATACGCAGTATTTT.

The gene calls are TRBV4-2 and TRBJ1-2, with D maybe TRBD1 (6 bases). V gave up 5 bases and J gave up 5 bases, with 12 bases separating them. The germline gives CDR1 LGHNA, CDR2 YNFKEQ. The CDR3 is made up of 13 amino acids. Written as DNA, the CDR3 is TGTGCCAGCAGCTACGGACAGAGTTATGGCTACACCTTC. As protein: CASSYGQSYGYTF.

This clone is a singleton in its sample. This sequence joins TRBV11-2 and TRBJ1-1; D uncertain. Trimming removed 5 bases from V and 5 bases from J, with 12 bases in between. This CDR3 has 13 amino acids. From germline, CDR1 is SGHAT and CDR2 FQNNGV. CDR3 nucleotides: TGTGCCAGCAGCCTCAATTTCCGAACTGAAGCTTTCTTT. It codes for CASSLNFRTEAFF.

Here the CDR3 reads CASSAPEMGYGYTF. The CDR3 DNA follows: TGTGCCAGCAGTGCGCCTGAGATGGGCTATGGCTACACCTTC. The genes are TRBV6-1 and TRBJ1-2; D uncertain. The CDR3 sequence is 14 residues long. Germline CDR1 is MNHNS and CDR2 is SASEGT. Trimming took off 4 bases at V and 4 bases at J, with 13 bases between the two ends.

V and J are TRBV5-1 and TRBJ2-7, with TRBD1 identical over 8 bases. CDR3 size: 14 residues. Trimming cost V 4 bases and J 5 bases; bases outside gene matches: 8. Germline assignment: CDR1 SGHRS and CDR2 YFSETQ. This CDR3 is CASSPGQGNNEQYF. The CDR3 region has the DNA TGCGCCAGCAGCCCCGGACAGGGAAATAACGAGCAGTACTTC.

V and J are TRBV6-1 and TRBJ2-7, with D perhaps assigned TRBD1 or TRBD2 (5 bases each). CDR1 is MNHNS, CDR2 SASEGT, per germline. The CDR3 has 13 residues. V shed 7 bases and J shed 1 base, with 11 bases lying between them. The CDR3 here is CASTWGPSYEQYF. The CDR3 bases are TGTGCCAGCACGTGGGGACCGTCCTACGAGCAGTACTTC.

This rearrangement joins TRBV30 to TRBJ2-2; D is unclear. The CDR3 consists of 11 residues. Germline V gene lookup returns CDR1 GTSNPN and CDR2 SVGIG (reference sequence). V was shortened by 0 bases and J by 5 bases, with 1 base between the two germline ends. The CDR3 DNA follows: TGTGCCTGGAGTGTAACCGGGGAGCTGTTTTTT. It codes for CAWSVTGELFF.

The CDR3 DNA reads as TGTGCCAGCAGCTTAGGACAGAGGGGAACTGAAGCTTTCTTT. Its protein product is CASSLGQRGTEAFF. The V call is TRBV13, the J call TRBJ1-1; possible D gene TRBD1, 5 bases. V dropped 0 bases and J dropped 5 bases, with 10 bases sitting between them. Germline V gene data show CDR1 as PRHDT and CDR2 as FYEKMQ (reference sequence). The CDR3 loop spans 14 amino acids.

The chain joins TRBV6-1 to TRBJ1-1; the D gene is possibly TRBD1 (5 bases). Germline V gene sequence: CDR1 MNHNS, CDR2 SASEGT. This CDR3 has 15 residues. The germline V and J ends were trimmed by 1 base and 3 bases, with 12 bases remaining between them. CDR3 protein: CASSEGAGWDTEAFF. The CDR3 nucleotides are TGTGCCAGCAGTGAAGGGGCAGGGTGGGACACTGAAGCTTTCTTT.

Details on this clone: Different DNA sequences within this sample yield the same CDR3. This chain joins TRBV13 and TRBJ2-1; D is possibly TRBD1 or TRBD2 (5 bases each). Deletions cut 5 bases from V and 9 bases from J, with 8 bases between. Looked up from germline, CDR1 is PRHDT and CDR2 is FYEKMQ (reference sequence). The CDR3 consists of 11 residues. Here the CDR3 reads CASSVGAEQFF. Written as DNA, the CDR3 is TGTGCCAGCAGCGTCGGGGCTGAGCAGTTCTTC.

The chain joins TRBV5-1 to TRBJ1-1; 8 bases agree with TRBD1. From germline, CDR1 is SGHRS and CDR2 YFSETQ. CDR3 length equals 15 residues. J was trimmed by 1 base and V by 1 base; bases with no gene match: 3. The CDR3 DNA follows: TGCGCCAGCAGCTTGCCGACAGGGGAGAACACTGAAGCTTTCTTT. As protein: CASSLPTGENTEAFF.

The chain combines TRBV6-1 with TRBJ1-1; D unclear. Trimming shortened V by 1 base and J by 8 bases, and 11 bases separated the two germline ends. Germline CDR1 reads MNHNS; CDR2 reads SASEGT. This CDR3 region has 13 residues. The CDR3 is CASSEGPVREAFF. CDR3 coding DNA: TGTGCCAGCAGTGAAGGGCCGGTAAGGGAAGCTTTCTTT.

This chain's CDR3 is CATSRATGARNSGQPQHF. CDR3 DNA: TGTGCCACCAGCAGAGCGACAGGGGCTCGTAATTCTGGTCAGCCCCAGCATTTT. The chain is built from TRBV15 and TRBJ1-5, with 8 bases aligning to TRBD1. The germline gives CDR1 LNHNV, CDR2 YYDKDF (reference sequence). This CDR3 has 18 residues. V dropped 1 base and J dropped 6; count of bases not matched to a gene: 14.

V and J are TRBV6-5 and TRBJ2-7; D gene unclear. The CDR3 has 14 residues. Deletions cut 6 bases from V and 3 bases from J, with 15 bases between. Germline V gene sequence: CDR1 MNHEY, CDR2 SVGAGI. The CDR3 region has the DNA TGTGCCAGCAGATACGGACCAGGAGTCTACGAGCAGTACTTC. Its translation: CASRYGPGVYEQYF.

The rearrangement uses TRBV10-2 and TRBJ2-7; D is unresolved. Trimming took 7 bases from V and 5 from J, leaving 15 bases between them. The germline CDR1 and CDR2 sequences are WSHSY and SAAADI. The CDR3 is 13 amino acids. CDR3 sequence (DNA): TGCGCCAGCACCGACCGTGAGGCTCACGAGCAGTACTTC. It codes for CASTDREAHEQYF.

A single count supports this clone. The chain carries TRBV7-9 and TRBJ2-5, with a possible D match to TRBD2 (6 bases). The CDR3 runs 14 residues. Germline CDR1 SEHNR, CDR2 FQNEAQ (reference sequence). The germline V and J ends were trimmed by 7 bases and 3 bases, with 15 bases remaining between them. The CDR3 DNA is TGTGCCAGCAACTCGGGACTGTTGGAAGAGACCCAGTACTTC. Its translation is CASNSGLLEETQYF.

This chain joins TRBV7-9 and TRBJ2-3; the D gene is possibly TRBD2 (6 bases). This CDR3 comprises 14 residues. The germline V gene has CDR1 SEHNR and CDR2 FQNEAQ (reference sequence). V shed 2 bases and J shed 4 bases, with 10 bases lying between them. The CDR3 reads CASSLSGVSDTQYF. CDR3 sequence (DNA): TGTGCCAGCAGCTTATCGGGGGTCTCAGATACGCAGTATTTT.